The source of this T cell receptor beta chain is a study of T cells after posttransplantation cyclophosphamide. About this clone: The antigen remains unidentified.

CDR1 is KGHSH and CDR2 is LQKENI in the germline V gene. The V segment lost 3 bases and the J segment 2 bases; nucleotides outside the gene matches: 6. The CDR3 consists of 15 residues. Findings and limits, study-wide: Tissue-infiltrating T cells from skin or gut overlapped little with blood T cells. Donor-recipient repertoire similarity was low at 1-2 months, rising over year one. Recipient CMV seropositivity and CMV reactivation strongly tracked TRB clonality.

Profiling relied on immunoSEQ multiplex PCR, and the TCRdb table lists in-frame clones only, not all of them. The sample records about 32,000 clones, about 87% being singletons. The sample comprised PBMCs. The chain carries TRBV18 and TRBJ2-5; 7 bases align to TRBD1. The receptor's source is a woman in her 40s with a blood cancer, CMV-positive, and with a related stem cell donor. CDR3 sequence (DNA): TGTGCCAGCTCACCGGGGGTGACAGGGCAAGAGACCCAGTACTTC. Translating gives CASSPGVTGQETQYF. Full variable domain (remainder filled in from reference TRBV18 and TRBJ2-5): NAGVMQNPRHLVRRRGQEARLRCSPMKGHSHVYWYRQLPEEGLKFMVYLQKENIIDESGMPKERFSAEFPKEGPSILRIQQVVRGDSAAYFCASSPGVTGQETQYFGPGTRLLVL.